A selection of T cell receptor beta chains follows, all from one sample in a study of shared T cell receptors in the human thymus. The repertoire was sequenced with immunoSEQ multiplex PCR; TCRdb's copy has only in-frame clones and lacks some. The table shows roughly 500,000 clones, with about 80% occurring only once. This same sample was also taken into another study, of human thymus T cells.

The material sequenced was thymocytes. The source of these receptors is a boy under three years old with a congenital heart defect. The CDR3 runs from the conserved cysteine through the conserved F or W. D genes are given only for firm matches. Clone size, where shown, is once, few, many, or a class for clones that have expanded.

CDR3aa: CASSLGAPHGVAGGEQQFF; j_gene: TRBJ2-1; v_gene: TRBV4-3; abundance: -; len: 19; d_gene: TRBD2
CDR3aa: CASNRDHHPGELFF; j_gene: TRBJ2-2; v_gene: TRBV27; abundance: -; len: 14; d_gene: -
CDR3aa: CASSQDVGTSDYEQYF; j_gene: TRBJ2-7; v_gene: TRBV14; abundance: -; len: 16; d_gene: TRBD2
CDR3aa: CASSQFGPSGGWEQYF; j_gene: TRBJ2-7; v_gene: TRBV23-1; abundance: once; len: 16; d_gene: TRBD2
CDR3aa: CASRAHRDTQPYSNQPQHF; j_gene: TRBJ1-5; v_gene: TRBV2; abundance: -; len: 19; d_gene: -
CDR3aa: CASGDFTTDTQYF; j_gene: TRBJ2-3; v_gene: TRBV7-9; abundance: few; len: 13; d_gene: -
CDR3aa: CSFAGTGGSGQFF; j_gene: TRBJ2-1; v_gene: TRBV29-1; abundance: few; len: 13; d_gene: TRBD1
CDR3aa: CSARAETQYF; j_gene: TRBJ2-5; v_gene: TRBV20-1; abundance: once; len: 10; d_gene: -
CDR3aa: CASGLVLKTGRNQPQHF; j_gene: TRBJ1-5; v_gene: TRBV12-5; abundance: -; len: 17; d_gene: -
CDR3aa: CASSHLPGERLYEQYF; j_gene: TRBJ2-7; v_gene: TRBV14; abundance: -; len: 16; d_gene: -
CDR3aa: CASSPHPTGGVNEKLFF; j_gene: TRBJ1-4; v_gene: TRBV18; abundance: few; len: 17; d_gene: -
CDR3aa: CATSKRVESYEQYF; j_gene: TRBJ2-7; v_gene: TRBV15; abundance: -; len: 14; d_gene: -
CDR3aa: CASSPEPLTSGVHGETQYF; j_gene: TRBJ2-5; v_gene: TRBV18; abundance: few; len: 19; d_gene: TRBD2
CDR3aa: CASSTNRADYGYTF; j_gene: TRBJ1-2; v_gene: TRBV5-6; abundance: -; len: 14; d_gene: -
CDR3aa: CASSAGGAKLSFF; j_gene: TRBJ1-1; v_gene: TRBV5-1; abundance: few; len: 13; d_gene: -
CDR3aa: CASSPSDRDHEQYF; j_gene: TRBJ2-7; v_gene: TRBV9; abundance: -; len: 14; d_gene: TRBD1
CDR3aa: CASSAGTGLTKNIQYF; j_gene: TRBJ2-4; v_gene: TRBV5-6; abundance: -; len: 16; d_gene: -
CDR3aa: CASSLGLNDEQYF; j_gene: TRBJ2-7; v_gene: TRBV27; abundance: -; len: 13; d_gene: -
CDR3aa: CASTGGNEQYF; j_gene: TRBJ2-7; v_gene: TRBV5-4; abundance: -; len: 11; d_gene: TRBD2
CDR3aa: CASSGQPRPRGGRGGYTF; j_gene: TRBJ1-2; v_gene: TRBV10-2; abundance: -; len: 18; d_gene: -
CDR3aa: CASSGLAAAYEQYF; j_gene: TRBJ2-7; v_gene: TRBV28; abundance: -; len: 14; d_gene: TRBD2
CDR3aa: CASSLARTSGSYPGDYNEQFF; j_gene: TRBJ2-1; v_gene: TRBV7-6; abundance: -; len: 21; d_gene: TRBD2
CDR3aa: CAWGIRDRVSTDTQYF; j_gene: TRBJ2-3; v_gene: TRBV30; abundance: -; len: 16; d_gene: TRBD1
CDR3aa: CASSPKGFNQAQHF; j_gene: TRBJ1-5; v_gene: TRBV28; abundance: -; len: 14; d_gene: -
CDR3aa: CASGPGQGGQTQYF; j_gene: TRBJ2-5; v_gene: TRBV27; abundance: -; len: 14; d_gene: TRBD1
CDR3aa: CASSARRTSGARNEQFF; j_gene: TRBJ2-1; v_gene: TRBV11-2; abundance: -; len: 17; d_gene: TRBD2
CDR3aa: CASSLAPQGASNQPQHF; j_gene: TRBJ1-5; v_gene: TRBV27; abundance: -; len: 17; d_gene: TRBD1
CDR3aa: CASSVTGGTEAFF; j_gene: TRBJ1-1; v_gene: TRBV2; abundance: -; len: 13; d_gene: TRBD1
CDR3aa: CASSRTGATDTQYF; j_gene: TRBJ2-3; v_gene: TRBV5-1; abundance: few; len: 14; d_gene: TRBD1
CDR3aa: CASSLGTFHSDTQYF; j_gene: TRBJ2-3; v_gene: TRBV27; abundance: -; len: 15; d_gene: -
CDR3aa: CAWRKDGAPQHF; j_gene: TRBJ1-5; v_gene: TRBV30; abundance: -; len: 12; d_gene: -
CDR3aa: CASSLELAGGEYEQYF; j_gene: TRBJ2-7; v_gene: TRBV5-1; abundance: -; len: 16; d_gene: TRBD2
CDR3aa: CATSRARTSGGNQPQHF; j_gene: TRBJ1-5; v_gene: TRBV15; abundance: once; len: 17; d_gene: -
CDR3aa: CASSKASGAREKLFF; j_gene: TRBJ1-4; v_gene: TRBV19; abundance: -; len: 15; d_gene: -
CDR3aa: CASRVAVNTEAFF; j_gene: TRBJ1-1; v_gene: TRBV2; abundance: -; len: 13; d_gene: -
CDR3aa: CASSPRLAVGKTQYF; j_gene: TRBJ2-5; v_gene: TRBV13; abundance: -; len: 15; d_gene: TRBD2
CDR3aa: CASRPTGEIYNEQFF; j_gene: TRBJ2-1; v_gene: TRBV6-6; abundance: -; len: 15; d_gene: TRBD1
CDR3aa: CASRRQGYYGYTF; j_gene: TRBJ1-2; v_gene: TRBV6-1; abundance: -; len: 13; d_gene: TRBD1
CDR3aa: CASSPPGLAGGGGTDTQYF; j_gene: TRBJ2-3; v_gene: TRBV4-1; abundance: -; len: 19; d_gene: TRBD2
CDR3aa: CASSPIAGGTDTQYF; j_gene: TRBJ2-3; v_gene: TRBV18; abundance: few; len: 15; d_gene: TRBD2
CDR3aa: CASSSQGPNQPQHF; j_gene: TRBJ1-5; v_gene: TRBV7-9; abundance: -; len: 14; d_gene: -
CDR3aa: CASSLAQGNEQYF; j_gene: TRBJ2-7; v_gene: TRBV7-9; abundance: -; len: 13; d_gene: -
CDR3aa: CASSSLPDTGELFF; j_gene: TRBJ2-2; v_gene: TRBV5-1; abundance: -; len: 14; d_gene: -
CDR3aa: CASSTTRDRSSYEQYF; j_gene: TRBJ2-7; v_gene: TRBV19; abundance: few; len: 16; d_gene: TRBD1
CDR3aa: CASSLDGTKSSYEQYF; j_gene: TRBJ2-7; v_gene: TRBV7-9; abundance: -; len: 16; d_gene: TRBD2
CDR3aa: CASSYSIVTEMDEQFF; j_gene: TRBJ2-1; v_gene: TRBV6-5; abundance: -; len: 16; d_gene: -
CDR3aa: CSVVGQGEKLFF; j_gene: TRBJ1-4; v_gene: TRBV29-1; abundance: -; len: 12; d_gene: TRBD1
CDR3aa: CASSEGAGTGIFTSTDTQYF; j_gene: TRBJ2-3; v_gene: TRBV6-1; abundance: few; len: 20; d_gene: TRBD1
CDR3aa: CASSPTGRGAGANVLTF; j_gene: TRBJ2-6; v_gene: TRBV7-2; abundance: few; len: 17; d_gene: TRBD2
CDR3aa: CASSRRDNSYEQYF; j_gene: TRBJ2-7; v_gene: TRBV4-2; abundance: -; len: 14; d_gene: -
CDR3aa: CASSITQGDDYGYTF; j_gene: TRBJ1-2; v_gene: TRBV11-2; abundance: -; len: 15; d_gene: TRBD1
CDR3aa: CASSPGASGSEGTDTQYF; j_gene: TRBJ2-3; v_gene: TRBV7-9; abundance: -; len: 18; d_gene: TRBD2
CDR3aa: CASSGALRGRDVGAGGYYEQYF; j_gene: TRBJ2-7; v_gene: TRBV10-1; abundance: -; len: 22; d_gene: TRBD2
CDR3aa: CAWTGGRETQYF; j_gene: TRBJ2-5; v_gene: TRBV30; abundance: -; len: 12; d_gene: TRBD1
CDR3aa: CASSSPPGTSGRLYEQYF; j_gene: TRBJ2-7; v_gene: TRBV11-3; abundance: once; len: 18; d_gene: TRBD2